A single sample gave rise to the 2 T cell receptor beta chains below, sequenced in a study of CD8 T cells in Susac syndrome. cDNA came from roughly 0.47 to 1 ug RNA primed by random hexamers. TCRdb ran MiXCR on the immunoSEQ multiplex PCR reads and lists one entry per CDR3 protein. Seen here are about 240,000 distinct CDR3 sequences, about 96% observed once, and the top ten hold approximately 0.094%. What was sequenced was CD4+ T cells from PBMCs. The receptors were sampled from a human donor with Susac syndrome.

The chain links TRBV30 to TRBJ2-2, with TRBD2 matching 7 bases. CDR3 length equals 15 residues. Looked up from germline, CDR1 is GTSNPN and CDR2 is SVGIG (reference sequence). Losses at the gene ends were 2 bases for V and 2 bases for J; bases not matched to a gene: 5. The CDR3 is CAWSLGGSNTGELFF. The CDR3 DNA follows: TGTGCCTGGAGTCTCGGCGGGAGTAACACCGGGGAGCTGTTTTTT.

The count of this clonotype is one. The rearrangement joins TRBV9 to TRBJ2-7, with D possibly being TRBD1 (6 bases). From germline, CDR1 is SGDLS and CDR2 YYNGEE. The V end was cut by 0 bases, the J end by 6 bases, with 10 bases between. This CDR3 comprises 13 residues. The chain's CDR3 is CASSVAPDSEQYF. The DNA for the CDR3 is TGTGCCAGCAGCGTAGCCCCGGACAGCGAGCAGTACTTC.